This TCR beta chain was retrieved from a study of blood T cell repertoires in COVID-19. Study context: Some COVID-19 samples were acute and others convalescent; all came from the United States, Italy and Spain. PBMCs, B-cell-depleted T cells, or T cells were the source of the cDNA or gDNA that made up the material.

In its sample, this clone was seen a few times. In the original workflow: Scientists estimated how many nucleated cells there were by amplifying reference gene primers. The data were produced by immunoSEQ multiplex PCR, yet TCRdb's version contains in-frame clones alone and is incomplete. V and J calls and clone size are as listed in that table; D and trimming were resolved from the DNA. This sample has some 350,000 clones, with approximately 86% found just once. Germline-derived CDR1 and CDR2 are SGHAT and FQNNGV. V was trimmed by 1 base and J by 2 bases, leaving 5 bases between them. This CDR3 is 13 amino acids long.

Specimen: peripheral blood. V is TRBV11-2 and J is TRBJ1-2; D ambiguous. This clonotype originated in a human donor in a cohort sampled during active COVID-19. The CDR3 region has the DNA TGTGCCAGCAGCTTAGCAGTAAACTATGGCTACACCTTC. Translating it yields CASSLAVNYGYTF.